The rows below give T cell receptor beta chains drawn from one sample of a study of T cells in Graves' hyperthyroidism and ophthalmopathy. In TCRdb, the multiplex PCR reads were re-called with MiXCR into one record per CDR3 protein. The sample holds roughly 180,000 distinct CDR3 sequences, about 9% seen once. The sample comprised blood. All receptors come from a woman aged 18 to 35 with Graves' hyperthyroidism that later progressed to Graves' ophthalmopathy. The CDR3 runs from the conserved cysteine through the conserved F or W. Each record gives: clone size, V gene, D gene, J gene, CDR3 DNA, CDR3 protein. A D gene is named only where the DNA matches it firmly. Size is stated for part of the rows, as once, few or many counts, or as a class when the clone is expanded.

>many|TRBV30|-|TRBJ2-3
TGTGCCTGGGGCCGGCGGGGAGGCACGCAGTATTTT
CAWGRRGGTQYF
>many|TRBV28|-|TRBJ1-5
TGTGCCAGCAGTTTATCGGCGGCAGGGAAACAGCCCCAGCATTTT
CASSLSAAGKQPQHF
>many|TRBV7-9|-|TRBJ1-1
TGTGCCAGCAGCTTATTTGGGACACTGAACACTGAAGCTTTCTTT
CASSLFGTLNTEAFF
>-|TRBV7-2|TRBD2|TRBJ2-3
TGTGCCAGCAGCTTAGGGTCCACTAGCGGTACTAGCACAGATACGCAGTATTTT
CASSLGSTSGTSTDTQYF
>-|TRBV4-1|TRBD1|TRBJ2-7
TGCGCCAGCAGCCAGATGCACAGGGGGTTTTACGAGCAGTACTTC
CASSQMHRGFYEQYF
>few|TRBV6-1|TRBD2|TRBJ2-3
TGTGCCAGCAGTTCGAGGACTAGCGGGAGGAAACCCACAGATACGCAGTATTTT
CASSSRTSGRKPTDTQYF
>many|TRBV29-1|TRBD1|TRBJ2-3
TGCAGCGGGGAAAGACAGGGGGAAAAGACAGATACGCAGTATTTT
CSGERQGEKTDTQYF
>many|TRBV5-1|-|TRBJ2-1
TGCGCCAGCAGCTTGGATAGGGCCTACAATGAGCAGTTCTTC
CASSLDRAYNEQFF
>-|TRBV6-2/TRBV6-3|-|TRBJ1-1
TGTGCCAGCAGTGGACACTGGGTGAACACTGAAGCTTTCTTT
CASSGHWVNTEAFF
>-|TRBV6-2/TRBV6-3|TRBD2|TRBJ2-3
TGTGCCAGCACCAAAACTAGCGGGGGGGGGATTAGCACAGATACGCAGTATTTT
CASTKTSGGGISTDTQYF
>many|TRBV6-1|TRBD1|TRBJ1-1
TGTGCCAGCAGTGAACCGACAGGGGGCCTTGGGAAGGGTGAAGCTTTCTTT
CASSEPTGGLGKGEAFF
>-|TRBV20-1|-|TRBJ2-7
TGCAGTGCTAGAGAGGCCCTACTTGGCTACGAGCAGTACTTC
CSAREALLGYEQYF
>-|TRBV5-1|-|TRBJ2-7
TGCGCCAGCAGCCTTTCCCCCCGGCGCTACTACTACGAGCAGTACTTC
CASSLSPRRYYYEQYF
>many|TRBV10-3|-|TRBJ2-2
TGTGCCATCAGTGGGCCCAAGGATACAGGAAACACCGGGGAGCTGTTTTTT
CAISGPKDTGNTGELFF
>many|TRBV7-8|TRBD1|TRBJ1-1
TGTGCCAGCAGCTACCCGCGGACAGGGCGTGGAAACACTGAAGCTTTCTTT
CASSYPRTGRGNTEAFF
>many|TRBV6-1|-|TRBJ1-2
TGTGCCAGCAGTAGCAGGGTTAGGGACATCCCAAAACTCGACTATGGCTACACCTTC
CASSSRVRDIPKLDYGYTF
>many|TRBV20-1|TRBD2|TRBJ2-5
TGCAGTGCTCAAGGGGAGGGTCGCGAGACCCAGTACTTC
CSAQGEGRETQYF
>-|TRBV15|TRBD1|TRBJ1-6
TGTGCCACCAGCATGGACAGGGGGCAAAATTCACCCCTCCACTTT
CATSMDRGQNSPLHF
>-|TRBV15|TRBD2|TRBJ2-7
TGTGCCACCAGTGGGGGACTAGCGGGAGGGCCCTACGAGCAGTACTTC
CATSGGLAGGPYEQYF
>many|TRBV12-3/TRBV12-4|-|TRBJ1-2
TGTGCCAGCAGTTTAGGGGTCGGCTACACCTTC
CASSLGVGYTF
>many|TRBV2|-|TRBJ1-2
TGTGCCAGTAGCGCAAGATTCTATGGCTACACCTTC
CASSARFYGYTF
>few|TRBV4-2|TRBD2|TRBJ2-3
TGTGCCAGCGACTCTAGCGGGGGGGCGTCAGATACGCAGTATTTT
CASDSSGGASDTQYF
>many|TRBV5-4|-|TRBJ1-1
TGTGCCAGCAGCTTGGCGTCAACCGGGGACACTGAAGCTTTCTTT
CASSLASTGDTEAFF
>many|TRBV7-2|-|TRBJ2-1
TGTGCCAGCAGCTTAGCTGGGACGCGCTCCTACAATGAGCAGTTCTTC
CASSLAGTRSYNEQFF
>few|TRBV18|-|TRBJ2-2
TGTGCCAGCTCACTAGCCGGGACCAACACCGGGGAGCTGTTTTTT
CASSLAGTNTGELFF
>-|TRBV30|-|TRBJ2-7
TGTGCCTGGGGACTCCCACACCCCTACGAGCAGTACTTC
CAWGLPHPYEQYF
>few|TRBV5-8|-|TRBJ1-1
TGTGCCAGCAGCTTGAAATCAGGGGTATACACTGAAGCTTTCTTT
CASSLKSGVYTEAFF
>-|TRBV5-4|TRBD1|TRBJ2-2
TGTGCCAGCAGCCCGACAGGGCCCGCCGGGGAGCTGTTTTTT
CASSPTGPAGELFF
>-|TRBV7-9|-|TRBJ2-2
TGTGCCAGCAGCTCCCGGATTTCGGGAGCCGGGGAGCTGTTTTTT
CASSSRISGAGELFF